This entry is about one TCR beta chain. What it binds is not known. The data originate from a study of identical twins. Study results and limitations: Cross-sectional statistics underpinned the conclusions; the same donors were not followed.

TCRdb called the 5' RACE reads again in MiXCR, with one record for every CDR3 protein. There are 250,000 to 350,000 distinct CDR3 sequences in the sample; roughly 8.6% occur only once, and roughly 2.1% lies in the top ten. This CDR3 spans 23 amino acids. The germline V gene has CDR1 SGHTA and CDR2 FQGTGA. Germline trimming cut 1 base from V and 1 base from J; bases unmatched to any gene: 20. These same data were also listed under a study on yellow fever vaccine responses in identical twins.

Input material: memory (CD45RO+) T cells sorted from blood. The TCR comes from a young woman in good health. This chain connects TRBV7-3 to TRBJ2-7; the match to TRBD2 covers 15 bases. Here the CDR3 reads CASSLSPTGLAGGPLQQSYEQYV. The CDR3 nucleotides read TGTGCCAGCAGCTTAAGCCCCACGGGACTAGCGGGGGGACCACTACAACAATCCTACGAGCAGTACGTC.